Listed here are 11 T cell receptor beta chains from one sample, sequenced in a study of OX40 agonist ivuxolimab in advanced cancers. The table came from immunoSEQ multiplex PCR; TCRdb's copy has only in-frame clones and leaves some out. The table has about 14,000 clones, around 80% seen once; the top ten hold 13% to 15%. Source: CD4+ or CD8+ T cells sorted from blood, taken in a trial of the OX40 agonist ivuxolimab. The source is an adult with an advanced solid tumor such as melanoma, head and neck, liver or kidney cancer.

This chain uses TRBV27 with TRBJ2-7, with TRBD2 identical over 9 bases. This CDR3 contains 15 residues. From germline, CDR1 is MNHEY and CDR2 SMNVEV (reference sequence). V trimming: 6 bases; J trimming: 0 bases; junction bases outside the gene matches: 6. CDR3 loop: CASRIAGAHSYEQYF. The CDR3 DNA sequence: TGTGCCAGCAGAATAGCGGGAGCACACTCCTACGAGCAGTACTTC.

This clone appeared once. DNA of the CDR3: TGTGCCAGCAGCCCAGGGGCAGAAAGCTACGAGCAGTACTTC. Its translation: CASSPGAESYEQYF. V gene TRBV27 combines with J gene TRBJ2-7, with D maybe TRBD1 (6 bases). The germline gives CDR1 MNHEY, CDR2 SMNVEV (reference sequence). This CDR3 is built from 14 residues. Trimming stripped 6 bases from V and 3 bases from J, with 15 bases between.

This clone was observed a handful of times. The chain joins TRBV29-1 to TRBJ2-1; D is ambiguous. Germline CDR1 SQVTM, CDR2 ANQGSEA. CDR3 length equals 14 residues. V dropped 1 base and J dropped 5 bases, with 12 bases sitting between them. The CDR3 protein is CSVEGFTVNNEQFF. The DNA of the CDR3 is TGCAGCGTTGAAGGGTTTACGGTGAACAATGAGCAGTTCTTC.

The chain employs TRBV2 and TRBJ1-3; D is uncertain. The CDR3 is made up of 12 amino acids. From germline, CDR1 is SNHLY and CDR2 FYNNEI. Trimming removed 4 bases at V and 6 bases at J, with 7 bases between. CDR3 nucleotides: TGTGCCAGCAGTGGGCCGTTAAACACCATATATTTT. Encoded protein: CASSGPLNTIYF.

In this sample, this clone turned up a few times. This rearrangement joins TRBV30 to TRBJ1-5; D gene ambiguous. V was cut by 0 bases and J by 5 bases, with 14 bases left in between. The length of the CDR3 is 15 residues. Germline V gene lookup returns CDR1 GTSNPN and CDR2 SVGIG (reference sequence). The CDR3 spells CAWSVKVTDYQPQHF. The CDR3 DNA is TGTGCCTGGAGTGTAAAGGTTACAGATTATCAGCCCCAGCATTTT.

The table lists this clone with a count of one. The chain combines TRBV19 with TRBJ1-4, with a tentative D call TRBD1 (5 bases). The CDR3 runs 15 residues. Per the germline V gene, CDR1 is LNHDA and CDR2 is SQIVND (reference sequence). V was clipped by 3 bases and J by 0 bases, with 8 bases between them. The CDR3 DNA reads as TGTGCCAGTAGTATTGGGACGGCAACTAATGAAAAACTGTTTTTT. It codes for CASSIGTATNEKLFF. The full variable domain, its missing parts supplied by reference TRBV19 and TRBJ1-4, is DGGITQSPKYLFRKEGQNVTLSCEQNLNHDAMYWYRQDPGQGLRLIYYSQIVNDFQKGDIAEGYSVSREKKESFPLTVTSAQKNPTAFYLCASSIGTATNEKLFFGSGTQLSVL.

This clone was counted a few times. The rearrangement uses TRBV9 and TRBJ1-6, with D unclear. CDR3 length: 12 residues. Germline V CDR1 and CDR2: SGDLS, YYNGEE. V shed 4 bases and J shed 10 bases, with 9 bases lying between them. The CDR3 DNA reads TGTGCCAGCAGCACTGCCAGATCACCCCTCCACTTT. Translating gives CASSTARSPLHF. The variable domain in full, with the rest retrieved from reference TRBV9 and TRBJ1-6, is DSGVTQTPKHLITATGQRVTLRCSPRSGDLSVYWYQQSLDQGLQFLIQYYNGEERAKGNILERFSAQQFPDLHSELNLSSLELGDSALYFCASSTARSPLHFGNGTRLTVT.

The chain recombines TRBV27 with TRBJ2-7, with TRBD1 matching over 12 bases. Unmatched junction bases numbered 2, after V lost 2 bases and J lost 6 bases. Germline CDR1 MNHEY, CDR2 SMNVEV (reference sequence). This CDR3 is built from 14 residues. CDR3 protein: CASSLGTGGGEQYF. The DNA of the CDR3 is TGTGCCAGCAGTTTAGGGACAGGGGGCGGCGAGCAGTACTTC.

The rearrangement joins TRBV7-6 to TRBJ2-7, with D unclear. Trimming took 1 base from V and 4 from J, leaving 8 bases between them. CDR3 length: 13 amino acids. Per germline, CDR1 SGHVS and CDR2 FNYEAQ. This CDR3 reads CASSLGWGYEQYF. The CDR3 bases are TGTGCCAGCAGCTTAGGGTGGGGTTACGAGCAGTACTTC.

The chain uses TRBV7-9 and TRBJ2-7, with a possible D match to TRBD1 (6 bases). Germline loops: CDR1 SEHNR, CDR2 FQNEAQ (reference sequence). Between the trimmed V and J ends, which lost 3 bases and 2 bases, there was a span of 11 bases. The CDR3 runs to 14 residues. CDR3 nucleotide sequence: TGTGCCAGCAGCTTTGTACAGGGTGCCTACGAGCAGTACTTC. Translation gives CASSFVQGAYEQYF.

The V and J genes are TRBV6-1 and TRBJ1-5; D not resolved. The CDR3 sequence is 16 residues long. The germline V gene has CDR1 MNHNS and CDR2 SASEGT. Trimming pared 1 base from V and 2 bases from J, leaving 12 bases between. CDR3 region: CASSEDEGGGNQPQHF. The CDR3 nucleotides read TGTGCCAGCAGTGAAGATGAAGGCGGGGGCAATCAGCCCCAGCATTTT.